This T cell receptor (beta chain) emerged from a study of circulating CD8 cells and anti-PD-1 response in melanoma. Study-wide context: Responders had complete or partial responses; non-responders had stable or progressive disease. General study findings and limits: Only baseline and M1 samples entered the published repertoire comparisons. Subset repertoires were largely private at M1, with under 7% shared.

CDR3 length: 11 residues. Germline CDR1 MDHEN, CDR2 SYDVKM. From live CD3+CD8+TCRalphabeta+ cells, four PD-1 and/or TIGIT subsets were sorted. To note about this clonotype: Its antigen is undetermined. One end of the junction varies from germline; a read error may be responsible.

TCR libraries were prepared from 15 ng of total RNA with the QIAseq Immune Repertoire TCR panel. In TCRdb, the reads were re-called with MiXCR into one record per CDR3 protein. Here the sample spans under 800 distinct CDR3 sequences, roughly a tenth being singletons. The TCR originated in a human donor with melanoma. The sample here was CD8+ T cells from PBMCs, taken at baseline or after one month of anti-PD-1 therapy (not recorded which). The rearrangement uses TRBV28 and TRBJ2-1, with TRBD2 matching 7 bases. CDR3 DNA sequence: TGTGCCAGCAGCACTAGCGTTGAGCAGCTCTTC. It yields the protein CASSTSVEQLF.